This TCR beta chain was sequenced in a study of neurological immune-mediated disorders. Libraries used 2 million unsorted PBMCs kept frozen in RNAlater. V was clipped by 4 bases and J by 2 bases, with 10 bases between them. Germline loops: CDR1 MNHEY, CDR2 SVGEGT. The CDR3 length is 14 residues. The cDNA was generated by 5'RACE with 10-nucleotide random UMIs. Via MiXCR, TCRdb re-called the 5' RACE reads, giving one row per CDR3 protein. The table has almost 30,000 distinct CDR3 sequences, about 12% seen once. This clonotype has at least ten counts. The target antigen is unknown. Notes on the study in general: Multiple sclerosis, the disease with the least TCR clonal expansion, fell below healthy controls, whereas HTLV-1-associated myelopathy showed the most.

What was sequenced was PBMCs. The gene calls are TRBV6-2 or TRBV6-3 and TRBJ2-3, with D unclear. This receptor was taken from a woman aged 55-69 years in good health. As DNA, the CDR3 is TGTGCCAGCAGTTCCACTTTTACCACAGATACGCAGTATTTT. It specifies CASSSTFTTDTQYF.